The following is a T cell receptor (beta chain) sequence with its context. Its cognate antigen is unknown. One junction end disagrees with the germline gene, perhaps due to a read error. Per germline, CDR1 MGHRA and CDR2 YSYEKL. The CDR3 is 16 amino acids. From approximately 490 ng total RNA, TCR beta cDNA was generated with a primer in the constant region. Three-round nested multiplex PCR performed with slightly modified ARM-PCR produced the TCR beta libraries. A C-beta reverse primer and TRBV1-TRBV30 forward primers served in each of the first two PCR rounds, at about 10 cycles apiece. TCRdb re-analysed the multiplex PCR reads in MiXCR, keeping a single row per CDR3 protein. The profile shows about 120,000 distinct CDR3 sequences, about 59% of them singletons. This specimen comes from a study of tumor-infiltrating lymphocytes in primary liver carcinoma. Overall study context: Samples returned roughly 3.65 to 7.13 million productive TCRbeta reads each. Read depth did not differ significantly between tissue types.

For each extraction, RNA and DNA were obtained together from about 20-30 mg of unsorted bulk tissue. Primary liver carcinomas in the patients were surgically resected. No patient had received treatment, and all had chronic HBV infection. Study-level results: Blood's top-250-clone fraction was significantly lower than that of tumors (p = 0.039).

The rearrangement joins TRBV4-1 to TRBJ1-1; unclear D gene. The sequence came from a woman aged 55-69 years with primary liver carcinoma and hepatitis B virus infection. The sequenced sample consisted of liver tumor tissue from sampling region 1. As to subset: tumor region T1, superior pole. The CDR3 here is CASRQELTSSNTEAFF. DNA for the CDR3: TGCGCCAGCAGACAAGAATTGACTTCCTCGAACACTGAAGCTTTCTTT.